These T cell receptor beta chains were read from a single sample in a study of T-cell memory formation after mild COVID-19. TCRdb re-called the 5' RACE reads through MiXCR, storing one row per CDR3 protein. The sample consists of 200,000 to 300,000 distinct CDR3 sequences, roughly a sixth of them appearing once. Sequenced: PBMCs or a T cell subset sorted from them (not recorded which). The receptors derive from a man aged 18 to 29 who had mild COVID-19 (a few samples of this study predate the infection). Cell type and time point are not known. CDR3s include the opening cysteine and the closing phenylalanine or tryptophan. The D gene is left open where the match is weak. Clone size is not always given. Where it is, it says once, few, many or a class for expanded clones.

V	D	size	J	CDR3	DNA
TRBV5-1	TRBD1	.	TRBJ1-2	CASSPTGATMDGYTF	TGCGCCAGCAGCCCCACAGGGGCCACCATGGATGGCTACACCTTC
TRBV10-1	.	.	TRBJ2-1	CASSEPPGVGDNEQFF	TGCGCCAGCAGTGAGCCCCCAGGGGTCGGGGACAATGAGCAGTTCTTC
TRBV12-3/TRBV12-4	.	.	TRBJ2-5	CASRGLGETQYF	TGTGCCAGCAGGGGCCTGGGAGAGACCCAGTACTTC
TRBV5-1	.	.	TRBJ2-2	CASSYTDYTGELFF	TGCGCCAGCAGCTATACGGATTACACCGGGGAGCTGTTTTTT
TRBV4-2	.	.	TRBJ1-2	CASSQVGDGYTF	TGTGCCAGCAGCCAAGTCGGGGATGGCTACACCTTC
TRBV6-2/TRBV6-3	TRBD2	.	TRBJ2-7	CASSYRAGDYEQYF	TGTGCCAGCAGTTACCGTGCGGGGGACTACGAGCAGTACTTC
TRBV3-1	.	.	TRBJ1-3	CASSLGPHSGNTIYF	TGTGCCAGCAGCCTCGGACCGCACTCTGGAAACACCATATATTTT
TRBV6-6	TRBD2	.	TRBJ2-7	CASSYSGSGGAKTYEQYF	TGTGCCAGCAGTTACTCGGGTAGCGGGGGTGCTAAGACCTACGAGCAGTACTTC
TRBV20-1	.	few	TRBJ1-5	CSATDRLGSNQPQHF	TGCAGTGCCACGGACAGACTGGGAAGCAATCAGCCCCAGCATTTT
TRBV7-6	.	.	TRBJ2-5	CASSLSAGASRTQYF	TGTGCCAGCAGCTTATCCGCAGGGGCCTCCAGGACCCAGTACTTC
TRBV28	.	.	TRBJ1-2	CASSPRSYGYTF	TGTGCCAGCAGTCCTCGGAGTTATGGCTACACCTTC
TRBV6-2/TRBV6-3	.	few	TRBJ2-6	CASQRGTSSGANVLTF	TGTGCCAGTCAAAGGGGGACTTCCTCTGGGGCCAACGTCCTGACTTTC
TRBV6-5	TRBD2	.	TRBJ2-7	CASRYSGGPSYEQYF	TGTGCCAGCAGGTATAGCGGGGGGCCCTCCTACGAGCAGTACTTC
TRBV12-3/TRBV12-4	.	.	TRBJ2-2	CATSHTRFNTGELFF	TGTGCCACCTCACACACTCGATTCAACACCGGGGAGCTGTTTTTT
TRBV4-1	TRBD1	.	TRBJ2-5	CASSHPGQGTKTQYF	TGCGCCAGCAGCCATCCGGGACAGGGGACCAAGACCCAGTACTTC
TRBV5-4	TRBD2	.	TRBJ2-3	CASSSAKRGVNTQYF	TGTGCCAGCAGCTCCGCGAAGCGGGGGGTTAATACGCAGTATTTT
TRBV7-6	.	.	TRBJ2-1	CASSFSPGGRSGEQFF	TGTGCCAGCAGCTTTTCACCCGGGGGGCGTAGTGGTGAGCAGTTCTTC
TRBV20-1	.	.	TRBJ1-1	CSARDGGADTEAFF	TGCAGTGCTAGAGATGGGGGGGCCGACACTGAAGCTTTCTTT
TRBV7-2	.	.	TRBJ1-2	CASSLNRKDGYTF	TGTGCCAGCAGCTTAAACAGGAAGGATGGCTACACCTTC
TRBV11-1	.	.	TRBJ2-2	CASSPPREGGELFF	TGTGCCAGCAGCCCCCCAAGAGAGGGCGGGGAGCTGTTTTTT
TRBV7-9	TRBD1	.	TRBJ2-3	CASSLMPQGADTQYF	TGTGCCAGCAGCTTAATGCCCCAGGGGGCAGATACGCAGTATTTT
TRBV7-2	.	once	TRBJ2-2	CASSFGGFTGELFF	TGTGCCAGCAGCTTTGGTGGGTTCACCGGGGAGCTGTTTTTT
TRBV4-2	.	.	TRBJ2-1	CASSQDSRGDNEQFF	TGTGCCAGCAGCCAAGATTCCCGCGGCGACAATGAGCAGTTCTTC
TRBV4-1	.	.	TRBJ2-3	CASSQVVGKTQYF	TGCGCCAGCAGCCAAGTTGTAGGGAAAACGCAGTATTTT
TRBV7-6	.	few	TRBJ2-2	CASSHGAGELFF	TGTGCCAGCAGCCATGGGGCCGGGGAGCTGTTTTTT
TRBV6-2/TRBV6-3	TRBD2	.	TRBJ2-3	CASGGLAGTMSTDTQYF	TGTGCCAGCGGGGGACTAGCGGGGACCATGAGCACAGATACGCAGTATTTT
TRBV4-3	.	few	TRBJ1-1	CASSHTSGGTEAFF	TGCGCCAGCAGCCACACTAGTGGGGGCACTGAAGCTTTCTTT
TRBV4-1	.	.	TRBJ1-5	CASSQAEGDALQPQHF	TGCGCCAGCAGCCAAGCGGAAGGGGACGCTCTTCAGCCCCAGCATTTT
TRBV12-3/TRBV12-4	TRBD1	.	TRBJ2-2	CAGAGQGNTGELFF	TGTGCCGGTGCGGGACAGGGGAACACCGGGGAGCTGTTTTTT
TRBV5-1	.	.	TRBJ1-1	CASSFGRNMNTEAFF	TGCGCCAGCAGCTTTGGCCGGAACATGAACACTGAAGCTTTCTTT
TRBV28	.	.	TRBJ1-1	CASSLGGRMGTEAFF	TGTGCCAGCAGTTTAGGGGGGCGAATGGGTACTGAAGCTTTCTTT
TRBV6-5	TRBD2	few	TRBJ2-3	CASRLTSGTDTQYF	TGTGCCAGCAGACTGACTAGCGGCACAGATACGCAGTATTTT
TRBV7-7	TRBD2	.	TRBJ2-1	CASSLELAGGYNEQFF	TGTGCCAGCAGCTTAGAGCTGGCGGGGGGGTACAATGAGCAGTTCTTC
TRBV12-3/TRBV12-4	.	.	TRBJ2-7	CASSLAAYYEQYF	TGTGCCAGCAGTTTAGCCGCTTACTACGAGCAGTACTTC
TRBV7-2	.	.	TRBJ2-5	CASSLHREETQYF	TGTGCCAGCAGCTTACACAGGGAAGAGACCCAGTACTTC
TRBV5-8	TRBD1	few	TRBJ2-3	CASSLTGTAGTDTQYF	TGTGCCAGCAGCTTAACCGGGACAGCAGGCACAGATACGCAGTATTTT
TRBV5-1	TRBD1	many	TRBJ1-6	CASSLQGANSPLHF	TGCGCCAGCAGCTTACAGGGGGCTAATTCACCCCTCCACTTT
TRBV9	.	.	TRBJ2-5	CASSVEGGETQYF	TGTGCCAGCAGCGTAGAGGGGGGCGAGACCCAGTACTTC
TRBV5-6	.	.	TRBJ1-1	CASIPRSGGAWGLEAFF	TGTGCCAGCATCCCTAGGAGCGGCGGGGCGTGGGGCTTAGAAGCTTTCTTT
TRBV5-1	.	few	TRBJ2-5	CASRTGSQETQYF	TGCGCCAGCAGAACAGGGTCCCAAGAGACCCAGTACTTC
TRBV19	.	many	TRBJ2-1	CASSITARYNEQFF	TGTGCCAGTAGTATAACGGCGCGTTACAATGAGCAGTTCTTC
TRBV5-1	TRBD1	many	TRBJ1-1	CASSSGTGQATEAFF	TGCGCCAGCAGCTCCGGGACAGGGCAGGCGACTGAAGCTTTCTTT
TRBV7-2	.	few	TRBJ2-2	CASSLVPVNTGELFF	TGTGCCAGCAGCTTAGTCCCGGTTAACACCGGGGAGCTGTTTTTT
TRBV7-3	TRBD1	few	TRBJ2-3	CASSVGQGNTDTQYF	TGTGCCAGCAGCGTAGGACAGGGGAACACAGATACGCAGTATTTT
TRBV4-1	.	few	TRBJ1-2	CASSQDSWGLGYTF	TGCGCCAGCAGCCAAGACTCGTGGGGTCTCGGCTACACCTTC
TRBV7-9	.	many	TRBJ2-5	CASSLGSSGQETQYF	TGTGCCAGCAGCTTAGGAAGTAGCGGTCAAGAGACCCAGTACTTC